This TCR beta chain was identified in a study of PD-1 blockade in mismatch repair-deficient tumors. At the level of the study: All were previously treated, progressing patients with 12 mismatch repair-deficient cancer types. Study outcomes and limitations: After pembrolizumab, tumor-resident clones rose rapidly, then generally contracted before radiologic responses.

This CDR3 contains 13 residues. CDR1 and CDR2 (germline): MNHEY, SMNVEV (reference sequence). Trimming pared 5 bases from V and 0 bases from J, leaving 8 bases between. As regards this clone: The antigen remains undetermined.

Sequencing was performed with immunoSEQ multiplex PCR; in TCRdb, only in-frame clones are kept and a portion is missing. Found here are about 34,000 clones, approximately 80% of them singletons; the top ten hold 3% to 4%. The gene calls are TRBV27 and TRBJ2-7; possibly TRBD2 for D (6 bases). This material consisted of PBMCs, taken roughly 6 weeks after starting pembrolizumab. The receptor was isolated from an adult with mismatch repair-deficient cancer. The CDR3 is CASSSGLSYEQYF. CDR3 bases: TGTGCCAGCAGTAGCGGGCTCTCCTACGAGCAGTACTTC.